This is a list of T cell receptor beta chains from one sample in a study of blood T cell repertoires in COVID-19. Only in-frame clones appear in the TCRdb table, and some are missing; sequencing was by immunoSEQ multiplex PCR. This table has some 22,000 clones, approximately 80% appearing once. The sequenced sample was peripheral blood. The source is a man older than 75 with active or convalescent COVID-19. Both conserved end residues are part of each CDR3. The D gene is left open where the match is weak. Size is stated for part of the rows, as once, few or many counts, or as a class when the clone is expanded.

abundance: -; d_gene: TRBD2; j_gene: TRBJ2-1; v_gene: TRBV9; CDR3nt: TGTGCCAGCAGCGTAGCCAGCGGGAGCTGGTATTGGAGCTCCTACAATGAGCAGTTCTTC; CDR3aa: CASSVASGSWYWSSYNEQFF
abundance: -; d_gene: TRBD2; j_gene: TRBJ2-5; v_gene: TRBV7-2; CDR3nt: TGTGCCAGCAGCTTAGGGGGACTAGCGGGAGGTTTGGTCGGGGAGACCCAGTACTTC; CDR3aa: CASSLGGLAGGLVGETQYF
abundance: -; d_gene: -; j_gene: TRBJ2-3; v_gene: TRBV28; CDR3nt: TGTGCCAGCACCATAGGGCGGGCGCAGTATTTT; CDR3aa: CASTIGRAQYF
abundance: -; d_gene: TRBD2; j_gene: TRBJ2-3; v_gene: TRBV25-1; CDR3nt: TGTGCCAGCAGAACTAGCGGGAGGTCGATCACAGATACGCAGTATTTT; CDR3aa: CASRTSGRSITDTQYF
abundance: -; d_gene: TRBD1; j_gene: TRBJ2-5; v_gene: TRBV9; CDR3nt: TGTGCCAGCAGCCAAAGTACAGGGGGCCGGGAGACCCAGTACTTC; CDR3aa: CASSQSTGGRETQYF
abundance: medium-sized; d_gene: -; j_gene: TRBJ1-3; v_gene: TRBV5-1; CDR3nt: TGCGCCAGCAGCTTGGTCCCCGGCTCTGGAAACACCATATATTTT; CDR3aa: CASSLVPGSGNTIYF
abundance: -; d_gene: -; j_gene: TRBJ1-2; v_gene: TRBV6-5; CDR3nt: TGTGCCAGCAGTTTCACAGGGAGCATGGTTGGCTACACCTTC; CDR3aa: CASSFTGSMVGYTF
abundance: -; d_gene: -; j_gene: TRBJ1-1; v_gene: TRBV19; CDR3nt: TGTGCCAGTTCGTACAGGGACACTGAAGCTTTCTTT; CDR3aa: CASSYRDTEAFF
abundance: -; d_gene: TRBD1; j_gene: TRBJ2-5; v_gene: TRBV27; CDR3nt: TGTGCCAGCAGTGTACAGGGGCCCCAAGAGACCCAGTACTTC; CDR3aa: CASSVQGPQETQYF
abundance: once; d_gene: TRBD1; j_gene: TRBJ2-1; v_gene: TRBV2; CDR3nt: TGTGCCAGCACCCCCCCGGACAGGGGGCCGAATGAGCAGTTCTTC; CDR3aa: CASTPPDRGPNEQFF
abundance: -; d_gene: TRBD1; j_gene: TRBJ2-2; v_gene: TRBV19; CDR3nt: TGTGCCAGTAGTAAGGGACAGTGGAACACCGGGGAGCTGTTTTTT; CDR3aa: CASSKGQWNTGELFF
abundance: -; d_gene: -; j_gene: TRBJ2-7; v_gene: TRBV28; CDR3nt: TGTGCCAGCAGCCCGCGGGGGCACAGCTCCTACGAGCAGTACTTC; CDR3aa: CASSPRGHSSYEQYF
abundance: -; d_gene: TRBD2; j_gene: TRBJ2-1; v_gene: TRBV11-2; CDR3nt: TGTGCCAGCAGCTTAAAAAGACTAGCGGGAGGGATCAATGAGCAGTTCTTC; CDR3aa: CASSLKRLAGGINEQFF
abundance: -; d_gene: TRBD1; j_gene: TRBJ2-5; v_gene: TRBV2; CDR3nt: TGTGCCAGCAATCTCGGGACAGTCGCCCAAGAGACCCAGTACTTC; CDR3aa: CASNLGTVAQETQYF
abundance: -; d_gene: -; j_gene: TRBJ1-4; v_gene: TRBV4-3; CDR3nt: TGCGCCAGCAGCCAAGGTGGGGGGGTCAATGAAAAACTGTTTTTT; CDR3aa: CASSQGGGVNEKLFF
abundance: -; d_gene: -; j_gene: TRBJ2-7; v_gene: TRBV3-1/TRBV3-2; CDR3nt: TGTGCCGCCTCGGCCAGGGTCGTAGGCGAGCAGTACTTC; CDR3aa: CAASARVVGEQYF
abundance: -; d_gene: TRBD2; j_gene: TRBJ2-3; v_gene: TRBV9; CDR3nt: TGTGCCAGCAGCGTAGCGATTAGCGGGGGGCCAGATACGCAGTATTTT; CDR3aa: CASSVAISGGPDTQYF
abundance: -; d_gene: TRBD2; j_gene: TRBJ2-3; v_gene: TRBV18; CDR3nt: TGTGCCAGCTCACTCTTGGATAGCGGGGGAAGACGAGCAGATACGCAGTATTTT; CDR3aa: CASSLLDSGGRRADTQYF
abundance: -; d_gene: -; j_gene: TRBJ2-5; v_gene: TRBV2; CDR3nt: TGTGCCAGCAGTGAAGCGCTTCCAAGTACAGTTCAAGAGACCCAGTACTTC; CDR3aa: CASSEALPSTVQETQYF
abundance: -; d_gene: -; j_gene: TRBJ1-1; v_gene: TRBV11-2; CDR3nt: TGTGCCAGCAGCAGGGAGTTCAGGGGCCGGGACACTGAAGCTTTCTTT; CDR3aa: CASSREFRGRDTEAFF
abundance: -; d_gene: -; j_gene: TRBJ1-2; v_gene: TRBV28; CDR3nt: TGTGCCAGCAGTTTTAGCTTAGACCGGCACCCCTATGGCTACACCTTC; CDR3aa: CASSFSLDRHPYGYTF
abundance: once; d_gene: TRBD1; j_gene: TRBJ1-1; v_gene: TRBV18; CDR3nt: TGTGCCAGCTCACCCCCGAAGGGGACAGGGAGGGTGAACACTGAAGCTTTCTTT; CDR3aa: CASSPPKGTGRVNTEAFF
abundance: -; d_gene: TRBD2; j_gene: TRBJ2-2; v_gene: TRBV5-1; CDR3nt: TGCGCCAGCAGCTGGGGACTAGAAGACACCGGGGAGCTGTTTTTT; CDR3aa: CASSWGLEDTGELFF
abundance: few; d_gene: -; j_gene: TRBJ1-1; v_gene: TRBV5-8; CDR3nt: TGTGCCAGCAGCTTGGCCAGGCAGGGGCTAGCTTTCTTT; CDR3aa: CASSLARQGLAFF
abundance: -; d_gene: -; j_gene: TRBJ1-2; v_gene: TRBV15; CDR3nt: TGTGCCACCAGCAGAGACGGGCTAGCTCTAAACTATGGCTACACCTTC; CDR3aa: CATSRDGLALNYGYTF
abundance: -; d_gene: -; j_gene: TRBJ2-3; v_gene: TRBV4-1; CDR3nt: TGCGCCAGCAGCCAAGATGAGAGAACAGATACGCAGTATTTT; CDR3aa: CASSQDERTDTQYF
abundance: -; d_gene: -; j_gene: TRBJ2-7; v_gene: TRBV19; CDR3nt: TGTGCCAGCATCACTAAGGGGCTGTCCTACGAGCAGTACTTC; CDR3aa: CASITKGLSYEQYF
abundance: -; d_gene: -; j_gene: TRBJ2-2; v_gene: TRBV6-5; CDR3nt: TGTGCCAGCAGCTGGACAGCCGGGGAGCTGTTTTTT; CDR3aa: CASSWTAGELFF
abundance: -; d_gene: TRBD1; j_gene: TRBJ1-1; v_gene: TRBV7-9; CDR3nt: TGTGCCAGCAGCACCTATAAAGGACAGGTGAACACTGAAGCTTTCTTT; CDR3aa: CASSTYKGQVNTEAFF
abundance: -; d_gene: -; j_gene: TRBJ1-3; v_gene: TRBV6-6; CDR3nt: TGTGCCAGCAGTCCAAGTCCGGGACAAGGACTTGACTCTGGAAACACCATATATTTT; CDR3aa: CASSPSPGQGLDSGNTIYF
abundance: -; d_gene: -; j_gene: TRBJ1-1; v_gene: TRBV11-2; CDR3nt: TGTGCCAGCAGTCCCAGGGGCACCTACCTGCTGGGGGCTTTCTTT; CDR3aa: CASSPRGTYLLGAFF
abundance: -; d_gene: -; j_gene: TRBJ1-1; v_gene: TRBV5-4; CDR3nt: TGTGCCAGCAGCCGGGAAGGGAGACGGAACACTGAAGCTTTCTTT; CDR3aa: CASSREGRRNTEAFF
abundance: -; d_gene: TRBD2; j_gene: TRBJ2-2; v_gene: TRBV2; CDR3nt: TGTGCCAGCGGAGGGACTAGCGGGAGAATGAACACCGGGGAGCTGTTTTTT; CDR3aa: CASGGTSGRMNTGELFF
abundance: -; d_gene: TRBD1; j_gene: TRBJ2-1; v_gene: TRBV7-9; CDR3nt: TGTGCCAGCAGCTTAGTAGGGACAGGGAACAATGAGCAGTTCTTC; CDR3aa: CASSLVGTGNNEQFF
abundance: few; d_gene: TRBD2; j_gene: TRBJ2-7; v_gene: TRBV2; CDR3nt: TGTGCCAGCAGTGGGACTAGCGGGACCGCCTACGAGCAGTACTTC; CDR3aa: CASSGTSGTAYEQYF
abundance: -; d_gene: -; j_gene: TRBJ1-6; v_gene: TRBV19; CDR3nt: TGTGCCAGTAGTATAGTTGGCAGTATCAATTCACCCCTCCACTTT; CDR3aa: CASSIVGSINSPLHF
abundance: -; d_gene: TRBD1; j_gene: TRBJ1-1; v_gene: TRBV27; CDR3nt: TGTGCCAGCAGTTCTCGGACAGGGGGTGGGAACACTGAAGCTTTCTTT; CDR3aa: CASSSRTGGGNTEAFF
abundance: -; d_gene: TRBD1; j_gene: TRBJ2-5; v_gene: TRBV5-4; CDR3nt: TGTGCCAGCAGTCCACCAGGGGGACAATACAAGACCCAGTACTTC; CDR3aa: CASSPPGGQYKTQYF
abundance: once; d_gene: -; j_gene: TRBJ1-1; v_gene: TRBV5-8; CDR3nt: TGTGCCAGCAGCTTGGGTCTTTTGAACACTGAAGCTTTCTTT; CDR3aa: CASSLGLLNTEAFF
abundance: -; d_gene: TRBD1; j_gene: TRBJ1-2; v_gene: TRBV5-5; CDR3nt: TGTGCCAGCAGCAAACAGGGGGACGGGGGCTACACCTTC; CDR3aa: CASSKQGDGGYTF
abundance: -; d_gene: TRBD1; j_gene: TRBJ1-6; v_gene: TRBV19; CDR3nt: TGTGCCAGTAGTCGAAAGGGAACAGACAGGGGAAGATACAATTCACCCCTCCACTTT; CDR3aa: CASSRKGTDRGRYNSPLHF